The 9 T cell receptor beta chains given below trace back to one sample, sequenced in a study of shared clonotypes between healthy human individuals. Sequencing was performed with immunoSEQ multiplex PCR; in TCRdb, only in-frame clones are kept and a portion is missing. The table lists around 2.5 million clones, under 95% of them singletons. The sample comprised naive CD4+ T cells from PBMCs. Subset given: CD45RA+ positively selected. Receptors were obtained from a young man in good health. Some clones in this sample may be carry-over from other donors' samples.

CDR3: CASSQDVEDTQYF. The CDR3 coding sequence is TGCGCCAGCAGCCAAGATGTTGAAGATACGCAGTATTTT. The chain recombines TRBV4-1 with TRBJ2-3, with D unclear. The germline V and J ends were trimmed by 0 bases and 5 bases, with 6 bases remaining between them. The CDR3 contains 13 residues. CDR1 is MGHRA, CDR2 YSYEKL, per germline.

This rearrangement joins TRBV10-1 to TRBJ1-3, with D unclear. Deletions cut 6 bases from V and 2 bases from J, with 20 bases between. Looked up from germline, CDR1 is WNHNN and CDR2 is SYGVQD (reference sequence). The CDR3 covers 17 residues. The CDR3 bases are TGCGCCAGCAGGAGAAAGGCAGCCGTTTGCACTGGAAACACCATATATTTT. This gives the protein CASRRKAAVCTGNTIYF.

The rearrangement joins TRBV6-5 to TRBJ2-5, with D hard to call. V shed 5 bases and J shed 0 bases, with 4 bases lying between them. The CDR3 runs 12 residues. Germline V gene lookup returns CDR1 MNHEY and CDR2 SVGAGI. The CDR3 is CASSVNQETQYF. In nucleotides, the CDR3 is TGTGCCAGCAGTGTAAACCAAGAGACCCAGTACTTC.

The genes are TRBV6-5 and TRBJ2-5; weak D call: TRBD2 (6 bases). The CDR3 is made up of 15 amino acids. Germline CDR1 reads MNHEY; CDR2 reads SVGAGI. Trimming removed 7 bases at V and 4 bases at J, with 19 bases between. The CDR3 nucleotides read TGTGCCAGCAACCCGGGGGTCTGGGTTGGAGAGACCCAGTACTTC. Translating it yields CASNPGVWVGETQYF.

The rearrangement uses TRBV9 and TRBJ1-5; 10 positions agree with TRBD1. V was clipped by 4 bases and J by 2 bases; unmatched bases: 6. Germline V gene lookup returns CDR1 SGDLS and CDR2 YYNGEE. The CDR3 has 16 amino acids. CDR3: CASSPTGTGGNQPQHF. The CDR3 DNA reads TGTGCCAGCAGCCCCACCGGGACAGGGGGCAATCAGCCCCAGCATTTT.

The chain joins TRBV5-1 to TRBJ1-2; D might be TRBD1 (5 bases). Germline CDR1 SGHRS, CDR2 YFSETQ. The CDR3 is made up of 13 amino acids. Trimming removed 2 bases at V and 7 bases at J, with 12 bases between. CDR3 DNA: TGCGCCAGCAGCTTACAGACAGTACGTGGCTACACCTTC. Its translation is CASSLQTVRGYTF.

In its sample, this clone was seen once. The gene calls are TRBV7-3 and TRBJ2-5; TRBD2 matches 7 bases. There are 15 residues in the CDR3. Trimming at V came to 3 bases and at J to 10 bases, leaving 14 bases not matched to a gene. The germline gives CDR1 SGHTA, CDR2 FQGTGA. The CDR3 coding sequence is TGTGCCAGCAGCTTGGCGCCTAGCGGTTTTGGGGACCAGTACTTC. Translation gives CASSLAPSGFGDQYF. The full variable domain, in which reference TRBV7-3 and TRBJ2-5 provide the parts outside the CDR3, is GAGVSQTPSNKVTEKGKYVELRCDPISGHTALYWYRQSLGQGPEFLIYFQGTGAADDSGLPNDRFFAVRPEGSVSTLKIQRTERGDSAVYLCASSLAPSGFGDQYFGPGTRLLVL.

In the case of this clone: The same CDR3 can be traced to other DNA sequences in this sample. V is TRBV5-6 and J is TRBJ1-5; D not resolved. The CDR3 is made up of 13 amino acids. The germline CDR1 and CDR2 sequences are SGHDT and YYEEEE. With 0 bases removed from V and 5 bases from J, the gap between germline ends came to 6 bases. The CDR3 protein is CASSLVGYQPQHF. The CDR3 DNA follows: TGTGCCAGCAGCTTGGTTGGGTATCAGCCCCAGCATTTT.

The chain recombines TRBV7-9 with TRBJ1-1; 8 nucleotides line up with TRBD1. Germline CDR1 SEHNR, CDR2 FQNEAQ (reference sequence). The V and J ends lost 0 bases and 6 bases, in that order; junction bases with no gene match: 0. The CDR3 sequence is 13 residues long. CDR3 nucleotides: TGTGCCAGCAGCTTAGCGGGACAGGCTGAAGCTTTCTTT. Residues: CASSLAGQAEAFF.